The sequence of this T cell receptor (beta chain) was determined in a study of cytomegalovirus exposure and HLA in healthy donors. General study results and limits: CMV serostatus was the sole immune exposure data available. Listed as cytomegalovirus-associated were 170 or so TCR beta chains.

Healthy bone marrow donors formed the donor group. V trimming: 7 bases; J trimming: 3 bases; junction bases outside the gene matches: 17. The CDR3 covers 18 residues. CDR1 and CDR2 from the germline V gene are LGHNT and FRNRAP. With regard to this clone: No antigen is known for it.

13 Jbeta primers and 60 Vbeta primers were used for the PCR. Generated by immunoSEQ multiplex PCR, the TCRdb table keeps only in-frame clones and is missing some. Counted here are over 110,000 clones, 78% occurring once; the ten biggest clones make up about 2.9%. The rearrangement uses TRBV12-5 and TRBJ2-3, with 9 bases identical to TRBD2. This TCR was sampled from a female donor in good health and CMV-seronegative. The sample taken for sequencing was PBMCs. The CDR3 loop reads CASANLSGRIGRTDTQYF. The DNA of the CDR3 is TGTGCTAGTGCCAACCTTAGCGGGAGAATAGGCCGGACAGATACGCAGTATTTT.